A single sample gave rise to the 29 T cell receptor beta chains below, sequenced in a study of technical replicates of blood from several donors. Measured with immunoSEQ multiplex PCR; TCRdb has only the in-frame clones, and not every one. The table has under 70,000 clones, approximately 89% seen once. The sequenced sample consisted of PBMCs. The receptors shown here come from a human donor in good health. Some clones in this sample may be carry-over from other donors' samples.

This clone appeared a single time. The genes are TRBV10-3 and TRBJ1-5; tentatively, D is TRBD1 (6 bases). Trimming removed 1 base from V and 2 bases from J, with 24 bases in between. The CDR3 runs 20 residues. Germline V lookup: CDR1 ENHRY, CDR2 SYGVKD. CDR3 sequence reads: CAISEWKIAYRESGNQPQHF. The CDR3 DNA is TGTGCCATCAGTGAGTGGAAGATCGCCTACAGGGAGTCGGGCAATCAGCCCCAGCATTTT.

This sequence joins TRBV19 and TRBJ2-2; D may be TRBD1 (6 bases). The CDR3 totals 15 residues. Deletions cut 1 base from V and 1 base from J, with 7 bases between. Germline V lookup: CDR1 LNHDA, CDR2 SQIVND (reference sequence). DNA of the CDR3: TGTGCCAGTAGTATAGGGGACATGAACACCGGGGAGCTGTTTTTT. Protein sequence: CASSIGDMNTGELFF.

The chain couples TRBV15 to TRBJ1-4; D remains ambiguous. The germline V gene has CDR1 LNHNV and CDR2 YYDKDF (reference sequence). Trimming cost V 0 bases and J 8 bases, with 10 bases left between them. This CDR3 spans 14 amino acids. In DNA form, the CDR3 reads TGTGCCACCAGCAGAGATCCAATTGAGGAAAAACTGTTTTTT. It yields the protein CATSRDPIEEKLFF.

The chain has TRBV7-9 and TRBJ2-7; 10 bases are a match to TRBD2. In germline, CDR1 is SEHNR, CDR2 FQNEAQ (reference sequence). The CDR3 contains 15 residues. V dropped 5 bases and J dropped 2; count of bases not matched to a gene: 6. DNA of the CDR3: TGTGCCAGCAGCCATGCAGCGGGGGGGACCTACGAGCAGTACTTC. It specifies CASSHAAGGTYEQYF.

V usage is TRBV2 and J usage is TRBJ2-5; 8 bases match TRBD2. The CDR3 sequence is 15 residues long. The V segment lost 8 bases and the J segment 2 bases; nucleotides outside the gene matches: 10. Germline V CDR1 and CDR2: SNHLY, FYNNEI. CDR3 sequence (DNA): TGTGCCAGCTCAAAAGGCCGGGGGGGGCAAGAGACCCAGTACTTC. Protein: CASSKGRGGQETQYF. The variable domain in full, completed from reference TRBV2 and TRBJ2-5, reads EPEVTQTPSHQVTQMGQEVILRCVPISNHLYFYWYRQILGQKVEFLVSFYNNEISEKSEIFDDQFSVERPDGSNFTLKIRSTKLEDSAMYFCASSKGRGGQETQYFGPGTRLLVL.

This clone was recorded once. The J gene is TRBJ2-1, the V gene TRBV7-2; possible D gene TRBD2, 6 bases. V lost 3 bases and J lost 3, with 12 bases in between. The length of the CDR3 is 15 residues. Per germline, CDR1 SGHTA and CDR2 FQGNSA. The CDR3 region is CASSFRGGNYNEQFF. CDR3 nucleotides: TGTGCCAGCAGCTTCCGTGGCGGGAACTACAATGAGCAGTTCTTC.

This rearrangement joins TRBV19 to TRBJ2-2; TRBD2 matches 8 bases. Per the germline V gene, CDR1 is LNHDA and CDR2 is SQIVND (reference sequence). There are 14 residues in the CDR3. Trimming cost V 10 bases and J 7 bases; bases outside gene matches: 11. The CDR3 nucleotides read TGTGCCACCGCCCGGGGGGGCCCGGGCGGGGAGCTGTTTTTT. Translated, it gives CATARGGPGGELFF. Variable domain in full (rest from reference TRBV19 and TRBJ2-2): DGGITQSPKYLFRKEGQNVTLSCEQNLNHDAMYWYRQDPGQGLRLIYYSQIVNDFQKGDIAEGYSVSREKKESFPLTVTSAQKNPTAFYLCATARGGPGGELFFGEGSRLTVL.

The gene calls are TRBV5-4 and TRBJ2-1; tentative D call: TRBD2 (6 bases). Germline V gives CDR1 SGHNT, CDR2 YYREEE (reference sequence). The CDR3 spans 16 residues. V shed 4 bases and J shed 4 bases, with 18 bases lying between them. The DNA for the CDR3 is TGTGCCAGCAGCCTGGGGGGTGGGGGGAATTACAATGAGCAGTTCTTC. The encoded protein is CASSLGGGGNYNEQFF.

V is TRBV30 and J is TRBJ2-1, with D unclear. Looked up from germline, CDR1 is GTSNPN and CDR2 is SVGIG (reference sequence). The V end lost 0 bases, the J end lost 5 bases, and 8 bases lay between the germline ends. The CDR3 runs 13 residues. CDR3 DNA: TGTGCCTGGAGTGTCCTACTAAACAATGAGCAGTTCTTC. Translation: CAWSVLLNNEQFF. Supplemented by reference TRBV30 and TRBJ2-1, the full variable domain reads SQTIHQWPATLVQPVGSPLSLECTVEGTSNPNLYWYRQAAGRGLQLLFYSVGIGQISSEVPQNLSASRPQDRQFILSSKKLLLSDSGFYLCAWSVLLNNEQFFGPGTRLTVL.

This chain links TRBV19 with TRBJ2-1; 8 nucleotides line up with TRBD2. The CDR3 covers 15 residues. V lost 5 bases, J lost 7 bases, and 10 bases stayed unmatched. CDR1 LNHDA and CDR2 SQIVND come from the germline V gene (reference sequence). The CDR3 nucleotides read TGTGCCAGTAGTTCGCCGGGACTAGTCTTTAATGAGCAGTTCTTC. Its translation: CASSSPGLVFNEQFF.

This chain links TRBV7-9 with TRBJ2-2; 10 bases are shared with TRBD2. The CDR3 consists of 15 residues. The germline gives CDR1 SEHNR, CDR2 FQNEAQ (reference sequence). The V and J ends lost 4 bases and 3 bases, in that order; junction bases with no gene match: 2. Here the CDR3 reads CASSSGLADTGELFF. DNA for the CDR3: TGTGCCAGCAGCTCCGGACTAGCGGACACCGGGGAGCTGTTTTTT.

V and J are TRBV27 and TRBJ1-2; 9 bases are shared with TRBD1. The CDR3 loop spans 15 amino acids. V lost 5 bases, J lost 4 bases, and 8 bases stayed unmatched. Germline loops: CDR1 MNHEY, CDR2 SMNVEV (reference sequence). CDR3 residues: CASSKMDRGIYGYTF. The CDR3 nucleotides read TGTGCCAGCAGTAAAATGGACAGGGGAATCTATGGCTACACCTTC.

The chain is built from TRBV7-9 and TRBJ2-7; 11 nucleotides match TRBD2. Germline-derived CDR1 and CDR2 are SEHNR and FQNEAQ (reference sequence). V was clipped by 5 bases and J by 9 bases; unmatched bases: 21. There are 18 residues in the CDR3. In DNA form, the CDR3 reads TGTGCCAGCAGCAATGTGGGTCGGAGTGGGACTAGCGGCATCGGGCAGTACTTC. It encodes CASSNVGRSGTSGIGQYF.

The chain joins TRBV6-5 to TRBJ2-7; possibly TRBD2 for D (6 bases). V lost 6 bases and J 1 base, leaving 16 bases between the germline ends. CDR1 and CDR2 (germline): MNHEY, SVGAGI. This CDR3 is built from 15 residues. The CDR3 loop reads CASSHRLAGSYEQYF. CDR3 nucleotides: TGTGCCAGCAGCCACCGACTCGCGGGGTCCTACGAGCAGTACTTC.

V usage is TRBV19 and J usage is TRBJ2-3; 8 positions agree with TRBD1. V shed 10 bases, J shed 1 base, and the junction held 7 bases outside the gene matches. CDR3 length: 14 residues. Germline V gene sequence: CDR1 LNHDA, CDR2 SQIVND (reference sequence). The chain's CDR3 is CATKAGGGTDTQYF. The CDR3 DNA reads TGTGCCACTAAGGCAGGGGGCGGCACAGATACGCAGTATTTT.

This clone was detected a few times. V usage is TRBV14 and J usage is TRBJ1-4; D perhaps matches TRBD1 (6 bases). Germline V gene sequence: CDR1 SGHDN, CDR2 FVKESK. V was shortened by 3 bases and J by 4 bases, with 15 bases between the two germline ends. This CDR3 region has 16 residues. The CDR3 sequence is CASSHRIGDNNEKLFF. CDR3 sequence (DNA): TGTGCCAGCAGCCATAGAATAGGGGACAATAATGAAAAACTGTTTTTT.

The rearrangement uses TRBV5-5 and TRBJ2-1; 7 bases map to TRBD2. Germline CDR1 is SGHKS and CDR2 is YYEKEE (reference sequence). The CDR3 is 13 residues long. Here the CDR3 reads CTSMAGVYNEQFF. CDR3 sequence (DNA): TGTACCTCGATGGCGGGAGTCTACAATGAGCAGTTCTTC.

This chain connects TRBV5-1 to TRBJ1-6; D is ambiguous. CDR1 and CDR2 (germline): SGHRS, YFSETQ. The CDR3 length is 16 residues. V was clipped by 5 bases and J by 0 bases, with 12 bases between them. The CDR3 loop is CASRTEGSSYNSPLHF. The CDR3 region has the DNA TGCGCCAGCAGGACTGAAGGGAGCTCCTATAATTCACCCCTCCACTTT.

The rearrangement links TRBV18 to TRBJ2-5, with D perhaps TRBD1 (6 bases). The CDR3 is 16 residues long. The germline gives CDR1 KGHSH, CDR2 LQKENI. The V and J ends lost 5 bases and 2 bases respectively, with 18 bases between them. CDR3 in DNA: TGTGCCAGCTCATCGATATCCGGGACACTTCAAGAGACCCAGTACTTC. This sequence encodes CASSSISGTLQETQYF.

The chain uses TRBV6-4 and TRBJ2-3; D uncertain. Trimming took 0 bases from V and 0 from J, leaving 4 bases between them. The CDR3 sequence is 14 residues long. Germline V lookup: CDR1 MRHNA, CDR2 SNTAGT. The CDR3 nucleotides are TGTGCCAGCAGTGACTCGGCCAGCACAGATACGCAGTATTTT. It is translated as CASSDSASTDTQYF.

The rearrangement joins TRBV5-4 to TRBJ2-1, with D perhaps TRBD1 (6 bases). CDR3 length equals 15 residues. Trimming removed 3 bases from V and 3 bases from J, with 13 bases in between. Germline-derived CDR1 and CDR2 are SGHNT and YYREEE (reference sequence). CDR3 amino acids: CASSSPGQLYNEQFF. CDR3 nucleotides: TGTGCCAGCAGCTCCCCTGGACAGCTCTACAATGAGCAGTTCTTC.

The chain combines TRBV2 with TRBJ1-5; TRBD1 is a possible D gene (5 bases). Germline values: CDR1 SNHLY, CDR2 FYNNEI. The length of the CDR3 is 15 residues. V gave up 7 bases and J gave up 3 bases, with 16 bases separating them. The CDR3 DNA is TGTGCCAGCACCCCCGGGGGGGGGAACAATCAGCCCCAGCATTTT. This encodes CASTPGGGNNQPQHF.

This chain joins TRBV5-1 and TRBJ1-1; the D gene is possibly TRBD1 (5 bases). Germline-derived CDR1 and CDR2 are SGHRS and YFSETQ. CDR3 size: 13 residues. The V end was cut by 3 bases, the J end by 1 base, with 7 bases between. This CDR3 is CASSWDSNTEAFF. In DNA, the CDR3 is TGCGCCAGCAGCTGGGACTCGAACACTGAAGCTTTCTTT.

The table lists this clone with a count of one. The rearrangement links TRBV5-4 to TRBJ1-4; no clear D. Germline values: CDR1 SGHNT, CDR2 YYREEE (reference sequence). The CDR3 extends over 15 amino acids. Trimming pared 0 bases from V and 7 bases from J, leaving 13 bases between. In nucleotides, the CDR3 is TGTGCCAGCAGCTTGGGTCGGGCCGAGGGTGAAAAACTGTTTTTT. This sequence encodes CASSLGRAEGEKLFF.

This clone was recorded only once. V gene TRBV6-1 combines with J gene TRBJ1-3; D gene unclear. Germline V gene lookup returns CDR1 MNHNS and CDR2 SASEGT. V gave up 1 base and J gave up 6 bases, with 13 bases separating them. The CDR3 spans 15 residues. DNA for the CDR3: TGTGCCAGCAGTGAAGATGTGGGGAGCGCAAACACCATATATTTT. Translated, it gives CASSEDVGSANTIYF.

The CDR3 coding sequence is TGTGCCAGTCGTTGGCTAGCGGGAGCGAGGGATGAGCAGTTCTTC. Its protein is CASRWLAGARDEQFF. The chain carries TRBV19 and TRBJ2-1; 10 nucleotides match TRBD2. Germline trimming cut 8 bases from V and 8 bases from J; bases unmatched to any gene: 12. The CDR3 runs 15 residues. Per the germline V gene, CDR1 is LNHDA and CDR2 is SQIVND (reference sequence).

The chain uses TRBV7-9 and TRBJ1-2; D unclear. Germline CDR1 SEHNR, CDR2 FQNEAQ (reference sequence). Trimming took 0 bases from V and 5 from J, leaving 16 bases between them. CDR3 length: 16 amino acids. CDR3 DNA: TGTGCCAGCAGCTTAGCGCTCGGCCAGGAAAGATATGGCTACACCTTC. It codes for CASSLALGQERYGYTF.

V gene TRBV5-1 combines with J gene TRBJ1-2; TRBD1 is a possible D gene (6 bases). The V gene lost 2 bases and the J gene lost 8 bases, with 10 bases spanning the gap. The CDR3 runs 12 residues. Germline values: CDR1 SGHRS, CDR2 YFSETQ. Here the CDR3 reads CASSFSGEGYTF. The DNA for the CDR3 is TGCGCCAGCAGCTTTTCAGGGGAAGGCTACACCTTC.

The chain couples TRBV5-1 to TRBJ2-3; 12 bases map to TRBD2. In germline, CDR1 is SGHRS, CDR2 YFSETQ. V lost 4 bases to trimming and J lost 2 bases; unmatched junction nucleotides: 8. The CDR3 is 17 amino acids. The CDR3 sequence is CASSPATSGRYTDTQYF. The CDR3 DNA follows: TGCGCCAGCAGCCCTGCGACTAGCGGGAGATACACAGATACGCAGTATTTT.